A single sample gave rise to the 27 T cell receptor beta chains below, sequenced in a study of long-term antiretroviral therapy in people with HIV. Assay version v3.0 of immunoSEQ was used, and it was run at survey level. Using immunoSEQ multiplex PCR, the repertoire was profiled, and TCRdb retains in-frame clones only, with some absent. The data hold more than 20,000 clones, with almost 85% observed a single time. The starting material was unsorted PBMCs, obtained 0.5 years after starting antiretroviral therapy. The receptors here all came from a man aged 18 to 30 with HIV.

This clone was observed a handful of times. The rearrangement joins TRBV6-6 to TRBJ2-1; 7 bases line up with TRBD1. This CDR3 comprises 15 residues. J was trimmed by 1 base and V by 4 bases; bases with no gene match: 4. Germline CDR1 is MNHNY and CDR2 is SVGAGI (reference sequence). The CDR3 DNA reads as TGTGCCAGCAGTTTAGGGGGCCCATCCTACAATGAGCAGTTCTTC. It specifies CASSLGGPSYNEQFF.

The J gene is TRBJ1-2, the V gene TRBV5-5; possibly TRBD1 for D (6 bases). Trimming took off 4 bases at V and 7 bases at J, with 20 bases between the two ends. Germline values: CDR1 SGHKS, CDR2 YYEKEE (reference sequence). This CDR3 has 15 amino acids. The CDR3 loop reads CASSIPQGDNRGYTF. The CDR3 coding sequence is TGTGCCAGCAGCATACCACAGGGCGACAATCGTGGCTACACCTTC.

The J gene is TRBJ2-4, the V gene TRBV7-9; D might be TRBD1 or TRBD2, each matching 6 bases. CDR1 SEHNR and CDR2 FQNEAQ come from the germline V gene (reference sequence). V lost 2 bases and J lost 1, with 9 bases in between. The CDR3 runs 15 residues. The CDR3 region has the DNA TGTGCCAGCAGCTTAACAGGGAGGGCCAAAAACATTCAGTACTTC. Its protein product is CASSLTGRAKNIQYF.

The CDR3 region is CASSLESSYNSPLHF. Written as DNA, the CDR3 is TGCGCCAGCAGCTTGGAAAGCTCCTATAATTCACCCCTCCACTTT. The V and J genes are TRBV5-1 and TRBJ1-6; D not resolved. The germline CDR1 and CDR2 sequences are SGHRS and YFSETQ. Trimming removed 0 bases at V and 0 bases at J, with 4 bases between. This CDR3 has 15 residues.

CDR3 sequence: CASSSGLTFEQYF. DNA of the CDR3: TGTGCCAGCAGCTCGGGACTGACTTTCGAGCAGTACTTC. The chain is built from TRBV11-2 and TRBJ2-7; possibly TRBD2 for D (6 bases). The CDR3 sequence is 13 residues long. Germline CDR1 and CDR2: SGHAT and FQNNGV. Trimming took off 4 bases at V and 6 bases at J, with 13 bases between the two ends.

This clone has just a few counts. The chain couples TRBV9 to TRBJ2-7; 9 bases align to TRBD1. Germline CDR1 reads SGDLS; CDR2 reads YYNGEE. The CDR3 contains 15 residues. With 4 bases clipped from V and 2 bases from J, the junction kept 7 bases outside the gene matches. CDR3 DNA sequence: TGTGCCAGCAGCCCAGGACAGGGGCCAACCTACGAGCAGTACTTC. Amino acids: CASSPGQGPTYEQYF.

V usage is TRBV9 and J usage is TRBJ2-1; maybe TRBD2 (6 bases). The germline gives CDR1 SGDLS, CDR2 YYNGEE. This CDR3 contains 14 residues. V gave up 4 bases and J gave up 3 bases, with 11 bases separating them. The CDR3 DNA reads TGTGCCAGCAGCCTGGAGGAGGGCTACAATGAGCAGTTCTTC. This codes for CASSLEEGYNEQFF.

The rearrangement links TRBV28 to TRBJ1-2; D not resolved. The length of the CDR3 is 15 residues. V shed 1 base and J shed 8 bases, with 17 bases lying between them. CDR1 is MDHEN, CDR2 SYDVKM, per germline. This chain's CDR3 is CASSLSAAHGGGYTF. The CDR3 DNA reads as TGTGCCAGCAGTTTATCCGCAGCCCATGGTGGGGGCTACACCTTC.

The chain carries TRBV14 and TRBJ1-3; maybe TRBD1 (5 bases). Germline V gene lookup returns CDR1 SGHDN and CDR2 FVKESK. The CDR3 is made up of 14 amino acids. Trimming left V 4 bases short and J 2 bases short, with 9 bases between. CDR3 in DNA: TGTGCCAGCAGCCCCCTGGGACCTGGAAACACCATATATTTT. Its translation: CASSPLGPGNTIYF.

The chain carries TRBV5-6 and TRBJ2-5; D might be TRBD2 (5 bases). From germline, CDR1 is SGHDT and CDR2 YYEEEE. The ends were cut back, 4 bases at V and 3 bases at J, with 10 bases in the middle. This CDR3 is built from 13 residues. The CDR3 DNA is TGTGCCAGCAGCCCGGTCGGGGAAGAGACCCAGTACTTC. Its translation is CASSPVGEETQYF.

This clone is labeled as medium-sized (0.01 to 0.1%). The CDR3 loop reads CASSPDGAGYGYTF. As DNA, the CDR3 is TGCGCCAGCAGCCCAGATGGGGCGGGCTATGGCTACACCTTC. The chain uses TRBV4-3 and TRBJ1-2, with D perhaps TRBD1 (5 bases). V was clipped by 4 bases and J by 4 bases, with 13 bases between them. Germline CDR1 reads LGHNA; CDR2 reads YSLEER. CDR3 length equals 14 residues.

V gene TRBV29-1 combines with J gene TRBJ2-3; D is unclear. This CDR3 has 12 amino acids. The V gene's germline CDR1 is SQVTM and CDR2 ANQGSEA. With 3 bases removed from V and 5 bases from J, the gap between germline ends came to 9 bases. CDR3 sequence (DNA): TGCAGCGTTGACGGGCTGGGAGATACGCAGTATTTT. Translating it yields CSVDGLGDTQYF.

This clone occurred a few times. The CDR3 region is CASSVGGEGTEAFF. The CDR3 region has the DNA TGTGCCAGCAGCGTAGGGGGCGAGGGCACTGAAGCTTTCTTT. This chain links TRBV9 with TRBJ1-1; the D gene is possibly TRBD1 (5 bases). Germline V gene sequence: CDR1 SGDLS, CDR2 YYNGEE. Deletions cut 0 bases from V and 4 bases from J, with 10 bases between. The CDR3 consists of 14 residues.

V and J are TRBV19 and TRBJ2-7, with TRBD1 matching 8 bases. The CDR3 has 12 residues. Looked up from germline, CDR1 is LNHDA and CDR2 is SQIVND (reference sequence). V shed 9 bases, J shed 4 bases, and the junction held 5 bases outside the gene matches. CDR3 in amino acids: CASGTGLYEQYF. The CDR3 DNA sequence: TGTGCCAGCGGGACAGGCTTATACGAGCAGTACTTC.

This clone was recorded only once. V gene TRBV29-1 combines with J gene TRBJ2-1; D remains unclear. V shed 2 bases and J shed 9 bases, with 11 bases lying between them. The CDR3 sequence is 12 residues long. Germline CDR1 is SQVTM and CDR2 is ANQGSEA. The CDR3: CSVEKGYGEQFF. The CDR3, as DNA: TGCAGCGTTGAAAAAGGGTATGGTGAGCAGTTCTTC.

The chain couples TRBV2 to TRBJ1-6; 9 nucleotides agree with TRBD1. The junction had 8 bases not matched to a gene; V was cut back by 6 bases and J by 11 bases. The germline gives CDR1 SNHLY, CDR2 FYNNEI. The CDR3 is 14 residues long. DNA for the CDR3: TGTGCCAGCAGGGGGGGACAGGGTGAGACACCCCTCCACTTT. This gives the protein CASRGGQGETPLHF.

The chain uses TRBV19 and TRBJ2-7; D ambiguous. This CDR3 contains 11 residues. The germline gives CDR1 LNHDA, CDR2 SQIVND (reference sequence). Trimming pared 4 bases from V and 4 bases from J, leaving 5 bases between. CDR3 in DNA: TGTGCCAGTAGTAGTGGGTACGAGCAGTACTTC. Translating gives CASSSGYEQYF.

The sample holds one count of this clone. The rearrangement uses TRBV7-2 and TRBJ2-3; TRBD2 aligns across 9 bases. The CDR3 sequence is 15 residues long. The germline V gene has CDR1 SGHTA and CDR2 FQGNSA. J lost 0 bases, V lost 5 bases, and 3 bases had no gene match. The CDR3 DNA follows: TGTGCCAGCAGCCCTAGCGGGGTAAGCACAGATACGCAGTATTTT. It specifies CASSPSGVSTDTQYF.

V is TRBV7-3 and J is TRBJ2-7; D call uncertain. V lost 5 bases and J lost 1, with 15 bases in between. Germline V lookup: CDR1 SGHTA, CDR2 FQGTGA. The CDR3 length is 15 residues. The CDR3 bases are TGTGCCAGCAGCCAAACGCAAGGGCCATCCTACGAGCAGTACTTC. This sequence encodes CASSQTQGPSYEQYF.

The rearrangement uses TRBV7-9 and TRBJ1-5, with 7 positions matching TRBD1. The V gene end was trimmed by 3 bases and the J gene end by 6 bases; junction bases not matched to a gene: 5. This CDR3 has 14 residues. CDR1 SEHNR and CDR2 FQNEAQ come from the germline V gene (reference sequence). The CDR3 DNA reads TGTGCCAGCAGCTTTGGGACAGAGCTTCAGCCCCAGCATTTT. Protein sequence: CASSFGTELQPQHF.

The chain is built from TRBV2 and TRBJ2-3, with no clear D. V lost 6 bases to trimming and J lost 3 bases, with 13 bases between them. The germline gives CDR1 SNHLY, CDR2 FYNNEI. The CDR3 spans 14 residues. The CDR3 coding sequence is TGTGCCAGCAGGGCCAGTCTCCTGACAGATACGCAGTATTTT. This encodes CASRASLLTDTQYF.

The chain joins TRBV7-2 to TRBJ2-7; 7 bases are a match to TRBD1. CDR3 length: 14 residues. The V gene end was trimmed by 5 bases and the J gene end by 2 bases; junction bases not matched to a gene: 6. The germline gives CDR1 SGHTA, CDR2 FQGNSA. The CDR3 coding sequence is TGTGCCAGCAGCCCCGACAGGGTAGCCTACGAGCAGTACTTC. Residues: CASSPDRVAYEQYF.

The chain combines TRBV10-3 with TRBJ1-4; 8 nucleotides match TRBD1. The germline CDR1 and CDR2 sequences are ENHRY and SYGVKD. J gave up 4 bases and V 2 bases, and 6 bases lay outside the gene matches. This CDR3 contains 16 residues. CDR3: CAISETGTGLNEKLFF. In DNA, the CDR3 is TGTGCCATCAGTGAGACTGGGACAGGTCTTAATGAAAAACTGTTTTTT.

The DNA of the CDR3 is TGCGCCAGCAGCTTAAACAGGGGGCGTGAAGCTTTCTTT. As protein: CASSLNRGREAFF. V and J are TRBV5-1 and TRBJ1-1; TRBD1 matches 9 bases. V dropped 2 bases and J dropped 7; count of bases not matched to a gene: 3. The CDR3 has 13 residues. Looked up from germline, CDR1 is SGHRS and CDR2 is YFSETQ.

CDR3 sequence: CASSLGGVSSYEQYF. In DNA, the CDR3 is TGTGCCAGCAGCTTGGGCGGGGTTAGCTCCTACGAGCAGTACTTC. This chain joins TRBV13 and TRBJ2-7; D may be TRBD2 (6 bases). From germline, CDR1 is PRHDT and CDR2 FYEKMQ (reference sequence). The CDR3 consists of 15 residues. V lost 3 bases, J lost 0 bases, and 12 bases lay in between.

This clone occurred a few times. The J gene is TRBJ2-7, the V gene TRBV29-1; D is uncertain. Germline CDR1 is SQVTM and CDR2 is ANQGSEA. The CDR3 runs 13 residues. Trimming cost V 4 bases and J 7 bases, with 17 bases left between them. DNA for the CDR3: TGCAGCGTTGGTCCCCAGAGTCCTGGGGAGCAGTACTTC. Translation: CSVGPQSPGEQYF.

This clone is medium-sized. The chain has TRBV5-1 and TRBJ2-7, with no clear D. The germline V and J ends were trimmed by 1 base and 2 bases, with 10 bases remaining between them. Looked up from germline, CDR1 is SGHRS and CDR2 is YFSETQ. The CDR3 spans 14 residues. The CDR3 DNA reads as TGCGCCAGCAGCTTGTTTAACGGACCCTACGAGCAGTACTTC. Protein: CASSLFNGPYEQYF. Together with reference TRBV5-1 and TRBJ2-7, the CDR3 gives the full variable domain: KAGVTQTPRYLIKTRGQQVTLSCSPISGHRSVSWYQQTPGQGLQFLFEYFSETQRNKGNFPGRFSGRQFSNSRSEMNVSTLELGDSALYLCASSLFNGPYEQYFGPGTRLTVT.